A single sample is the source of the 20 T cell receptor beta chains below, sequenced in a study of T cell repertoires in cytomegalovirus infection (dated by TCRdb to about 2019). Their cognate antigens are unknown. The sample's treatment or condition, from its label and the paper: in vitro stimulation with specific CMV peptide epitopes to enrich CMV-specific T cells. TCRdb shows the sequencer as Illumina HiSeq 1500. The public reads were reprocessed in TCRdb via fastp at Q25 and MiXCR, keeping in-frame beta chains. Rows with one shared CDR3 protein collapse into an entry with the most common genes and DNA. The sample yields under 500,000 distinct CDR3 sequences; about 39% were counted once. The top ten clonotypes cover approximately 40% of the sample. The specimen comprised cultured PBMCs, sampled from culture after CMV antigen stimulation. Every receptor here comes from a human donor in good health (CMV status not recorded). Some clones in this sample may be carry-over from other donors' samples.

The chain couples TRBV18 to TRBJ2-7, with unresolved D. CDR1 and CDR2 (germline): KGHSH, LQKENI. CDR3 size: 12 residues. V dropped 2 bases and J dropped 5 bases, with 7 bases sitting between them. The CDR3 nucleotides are TGTGCCAGCTCACCATCCCGGAACGAGCAGTACTTC. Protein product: CASSPSRNEQYF.

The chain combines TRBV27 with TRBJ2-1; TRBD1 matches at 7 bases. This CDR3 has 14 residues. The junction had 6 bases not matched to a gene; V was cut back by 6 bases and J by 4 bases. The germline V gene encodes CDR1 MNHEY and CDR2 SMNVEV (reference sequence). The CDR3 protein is CASRTGTVYNEQFF. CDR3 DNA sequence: TGTGCCAGCAGGACCGGGACAGTGTACAATGAGCAGTTCTTC.

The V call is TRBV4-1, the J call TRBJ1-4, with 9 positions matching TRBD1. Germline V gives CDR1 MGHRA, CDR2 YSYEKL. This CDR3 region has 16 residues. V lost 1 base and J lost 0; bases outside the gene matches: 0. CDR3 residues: CASSQGTGATNEKLFF. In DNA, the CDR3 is TGCGCCAGCAGCCAAGGGACAGGGGCAACTAATGAAAAACTGTTTTTT.

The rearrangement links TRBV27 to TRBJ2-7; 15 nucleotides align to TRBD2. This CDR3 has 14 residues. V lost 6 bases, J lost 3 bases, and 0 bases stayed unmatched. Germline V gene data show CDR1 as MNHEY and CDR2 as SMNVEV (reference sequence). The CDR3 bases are TGTGCCAGCAGGGGACTAGCGGGAGGCTACGAGCAGTACTTC. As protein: CASRGLAGGYEQYF.

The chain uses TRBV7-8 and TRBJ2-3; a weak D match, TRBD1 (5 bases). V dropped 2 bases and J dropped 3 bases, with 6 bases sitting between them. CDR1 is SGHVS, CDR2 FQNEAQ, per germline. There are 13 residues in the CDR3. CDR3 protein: CASSLRQTDTQYF. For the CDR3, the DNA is TGTGCCAGCAGCTTACGACAGACAGATACGCAGTATTTT.

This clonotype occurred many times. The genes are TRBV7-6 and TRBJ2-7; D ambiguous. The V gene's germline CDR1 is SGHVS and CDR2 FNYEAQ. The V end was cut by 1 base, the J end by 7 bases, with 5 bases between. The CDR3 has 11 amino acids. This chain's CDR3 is CASSLGDEQYF. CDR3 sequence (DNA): TGTGCCAGCAGCTTAGGAGATGAGCAGTACTTC.

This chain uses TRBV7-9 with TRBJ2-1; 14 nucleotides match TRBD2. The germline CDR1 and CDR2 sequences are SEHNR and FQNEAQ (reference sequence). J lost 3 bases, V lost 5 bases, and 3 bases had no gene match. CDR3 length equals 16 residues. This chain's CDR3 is CASSGGTSGSYNEQFF. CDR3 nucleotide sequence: TGTGCCAGCAGCGGCGGGACTAGCGGGAGCTACAATGAGCAGTTCTTC.

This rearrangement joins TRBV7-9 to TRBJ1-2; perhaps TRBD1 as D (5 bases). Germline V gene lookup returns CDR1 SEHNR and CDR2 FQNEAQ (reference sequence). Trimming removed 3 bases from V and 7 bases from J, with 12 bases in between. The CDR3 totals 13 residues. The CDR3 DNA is TGTGCCAGCAGCTTGGGGGGTAGCAGTGGCTACACCTTC. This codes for CASSLGGSSGYTF.

The CDR3 nucleotides are TGTGCCAGCAGCTCCATGAGCGGCGAGCAGTTCTTC. Residues: CASSSMSGEQFF. J is TRBJ2-1 and V is TRBV7-6, with D perhaps TRBD2 (5 bases). V was cut by 4 bases and J by 10 bases, with 11 bases left in between. The germline gives CDR1 SGHVS, CDR2 FNYEAQ. The CDR3 has 12 amino acids.

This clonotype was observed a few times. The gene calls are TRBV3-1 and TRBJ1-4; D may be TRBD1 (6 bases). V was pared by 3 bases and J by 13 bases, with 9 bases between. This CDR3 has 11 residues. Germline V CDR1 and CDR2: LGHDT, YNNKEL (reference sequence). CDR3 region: CASSHEGGLFF. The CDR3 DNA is TGTGCCAGCAGCCACGAAGGGGGACTGTTTTTT.

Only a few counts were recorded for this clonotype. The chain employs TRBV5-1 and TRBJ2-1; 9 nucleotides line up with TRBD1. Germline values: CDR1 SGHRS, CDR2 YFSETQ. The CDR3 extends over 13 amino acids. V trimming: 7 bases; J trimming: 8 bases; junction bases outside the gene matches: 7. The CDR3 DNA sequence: TGCGCCAGCTCAACTACAGGGGGCTATGAGCAGTTCTTC. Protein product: CASSTTGGYEQFF.

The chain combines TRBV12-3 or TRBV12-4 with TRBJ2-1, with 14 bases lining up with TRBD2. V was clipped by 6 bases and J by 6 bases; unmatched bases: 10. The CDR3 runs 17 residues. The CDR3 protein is CASSYTTGTSGSNEQFF. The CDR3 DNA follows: TGTGCCAGCAGCTATACCACCGGGACTAGCGGGAGCAATGAGCAGTTCTTC.

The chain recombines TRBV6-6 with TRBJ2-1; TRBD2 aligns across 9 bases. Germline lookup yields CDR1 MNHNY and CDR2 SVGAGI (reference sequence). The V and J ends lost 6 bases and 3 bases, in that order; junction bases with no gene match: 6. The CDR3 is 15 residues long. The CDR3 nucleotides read TGTGCCAGCAGCCTAGCGGGACGGAGCTACAATGAGCAGTTCTTC. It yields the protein CASSLAGRSYNEQFF.

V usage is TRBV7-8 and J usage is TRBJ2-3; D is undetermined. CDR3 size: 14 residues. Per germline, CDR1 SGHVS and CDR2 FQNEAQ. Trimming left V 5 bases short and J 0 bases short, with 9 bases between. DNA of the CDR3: TGTGCCAGCAGCGGCCGTCCTAGCACAGATACGCAGTATTTT. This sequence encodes CASSGRPSTDTQYF.

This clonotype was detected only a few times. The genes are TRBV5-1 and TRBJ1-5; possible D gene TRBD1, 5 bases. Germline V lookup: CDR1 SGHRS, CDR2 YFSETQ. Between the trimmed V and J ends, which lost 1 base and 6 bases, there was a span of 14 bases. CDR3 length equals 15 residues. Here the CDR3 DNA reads TGCGCCAGCAGCTTGAGTGGGACCGGCGGTCAGCCCCAGCATTTT. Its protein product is CASSLSGTGGQPQHF.

CDR3 loop: CASRDRGAGIQYF. The CDR3 DNA is TGTGCCAGCAGGGACAGGGGAGCGGGCATTCAGTACTTC. The chain employs TRBV28 and TRBJ2-4; 9 bases line up with TRBD1. Germline V CDR1 and CDR2: MDHEN, SYDVKM. Germline trimming cut 6 bases from V and 9 bases from J; bases unmatched to any gene: 6. The CDR3 sequence is 13 residues long.

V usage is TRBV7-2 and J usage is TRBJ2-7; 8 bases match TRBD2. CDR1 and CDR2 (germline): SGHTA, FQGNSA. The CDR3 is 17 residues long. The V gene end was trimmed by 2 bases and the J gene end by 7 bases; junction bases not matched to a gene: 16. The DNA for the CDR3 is TGTGCCAGCAGCTTAACCAAAGGCGGGGGGAGGGCGTGGGAGCAGTACTTC. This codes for CASSLTKGGGRAWEQYF.

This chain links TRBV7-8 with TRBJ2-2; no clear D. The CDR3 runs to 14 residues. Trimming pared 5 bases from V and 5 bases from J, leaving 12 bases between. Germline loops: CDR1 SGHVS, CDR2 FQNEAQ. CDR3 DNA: TGTGCCAGCAGCGCCGACATAGAGACCGGGGAGCTGTTTTTT. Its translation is CASSADIETGELFF.

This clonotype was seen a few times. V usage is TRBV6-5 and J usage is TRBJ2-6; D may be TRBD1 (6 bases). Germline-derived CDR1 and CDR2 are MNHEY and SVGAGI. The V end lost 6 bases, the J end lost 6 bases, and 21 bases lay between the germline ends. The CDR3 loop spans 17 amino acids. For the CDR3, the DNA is TGTGCCAGCAGAAGAGTGACAGGCCCCCGAGAGGCCAACGTCCTGACTTTC. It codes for CASRRVTGPREANVLTF.

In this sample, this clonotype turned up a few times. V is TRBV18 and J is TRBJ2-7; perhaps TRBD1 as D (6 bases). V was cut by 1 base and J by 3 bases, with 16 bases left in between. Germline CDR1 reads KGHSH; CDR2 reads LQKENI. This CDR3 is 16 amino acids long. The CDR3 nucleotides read TGTGCCAGCTCACCACTCGGGGCACAGGGCGGCTACGAGCAGTACTTC. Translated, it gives CASSPLGAQGGYEQYF.